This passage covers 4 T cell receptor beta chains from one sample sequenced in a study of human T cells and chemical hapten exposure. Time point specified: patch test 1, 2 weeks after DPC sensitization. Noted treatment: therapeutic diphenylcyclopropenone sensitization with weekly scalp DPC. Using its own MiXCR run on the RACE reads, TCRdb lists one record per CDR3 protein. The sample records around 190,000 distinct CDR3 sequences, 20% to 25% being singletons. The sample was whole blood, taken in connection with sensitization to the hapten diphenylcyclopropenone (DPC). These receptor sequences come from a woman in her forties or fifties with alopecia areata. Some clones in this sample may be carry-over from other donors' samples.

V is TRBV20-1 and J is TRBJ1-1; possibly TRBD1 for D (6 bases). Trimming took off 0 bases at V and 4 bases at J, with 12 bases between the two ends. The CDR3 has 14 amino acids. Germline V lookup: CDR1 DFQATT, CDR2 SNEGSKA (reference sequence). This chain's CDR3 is CSAREEQGTTEAFF. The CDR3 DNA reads TGCAGTGCTAGAGAAGAACAGGGTACCACTGAAGCTTTCTTT.

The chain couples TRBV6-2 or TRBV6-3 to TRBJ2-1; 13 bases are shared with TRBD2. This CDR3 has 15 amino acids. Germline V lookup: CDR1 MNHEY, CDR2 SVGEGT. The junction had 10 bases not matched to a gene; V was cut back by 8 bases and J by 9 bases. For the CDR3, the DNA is TGTGCCAGCCATTTCGGGACTAGCGGGAACGGTGAGCAGTTCTTC. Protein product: CASHFGTSGNGEQFF.

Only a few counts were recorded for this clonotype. CDR3 amino acids: CAISDPRRGGHSYEQYF. For the CDR3, the DNA is TGTGCCATCAGTGACCCACGAAGGGGCGGACATTCCTACGAGCAGTACTTC. The chain employs TRBV10-3 and TRBJ2-7; TRBD1 is a possible D gene (5 bases). V was pared by 3 bases and J by 1 base, with 19 bases between. Germline-derived CDR1 and CDR2 are ENHRY and SYGVKD. The CDR3 extends over 17 amino acids.

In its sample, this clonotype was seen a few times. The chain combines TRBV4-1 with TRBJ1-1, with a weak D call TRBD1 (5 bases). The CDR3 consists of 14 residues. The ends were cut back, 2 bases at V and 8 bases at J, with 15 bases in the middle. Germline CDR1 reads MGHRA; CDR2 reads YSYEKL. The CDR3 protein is CASSQSGTIGEAFF. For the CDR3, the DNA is TGCGCCAGCAGCCAAAGTGGGACGATCGGGGAAGCTTTCTTT.